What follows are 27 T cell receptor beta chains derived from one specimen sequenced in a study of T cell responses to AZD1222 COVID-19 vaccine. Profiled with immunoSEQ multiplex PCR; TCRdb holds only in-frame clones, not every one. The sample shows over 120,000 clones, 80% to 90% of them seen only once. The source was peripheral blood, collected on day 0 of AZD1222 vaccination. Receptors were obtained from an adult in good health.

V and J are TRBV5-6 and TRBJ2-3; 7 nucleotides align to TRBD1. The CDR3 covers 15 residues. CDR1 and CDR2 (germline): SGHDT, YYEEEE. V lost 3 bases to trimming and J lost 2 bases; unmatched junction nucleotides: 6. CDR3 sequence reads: CASSSSGTATDTQYF. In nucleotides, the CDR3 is TGTGCCAGCAGCTCATCCGGGACAGCCACAGATACGCAGTATTTT.

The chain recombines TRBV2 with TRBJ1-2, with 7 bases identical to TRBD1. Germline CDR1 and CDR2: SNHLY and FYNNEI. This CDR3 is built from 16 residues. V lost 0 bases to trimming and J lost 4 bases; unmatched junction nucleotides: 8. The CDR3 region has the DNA TGTGCCAGCAGTGAAGCGCCAGGGGGGGATTTCTATGGCTACACCTTC. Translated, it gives CASSEAPGGDFYGYTF.

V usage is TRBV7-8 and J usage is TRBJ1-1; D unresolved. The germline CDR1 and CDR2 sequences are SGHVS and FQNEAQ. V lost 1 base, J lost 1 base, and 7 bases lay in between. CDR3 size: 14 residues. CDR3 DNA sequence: TGTGCCAGCAGCTTAGATCCGGGGAACACTGAAGCTTTCTTT. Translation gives CASSLDPGNTEAFF.

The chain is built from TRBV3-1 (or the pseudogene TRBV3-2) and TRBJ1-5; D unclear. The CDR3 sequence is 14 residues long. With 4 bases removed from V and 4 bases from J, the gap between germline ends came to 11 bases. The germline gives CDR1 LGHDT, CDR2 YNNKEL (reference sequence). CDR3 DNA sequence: TGTGCCAGCAGCCCCGGGAGGGTAAATCAGCCCCAGCATTTT. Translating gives CASSPGRVNQPQHF.

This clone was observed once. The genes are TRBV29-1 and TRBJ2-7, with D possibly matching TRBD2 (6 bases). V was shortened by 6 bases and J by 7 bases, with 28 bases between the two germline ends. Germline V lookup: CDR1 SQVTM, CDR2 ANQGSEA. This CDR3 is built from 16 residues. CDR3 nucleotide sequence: TGCAGCGTCTGGCTCGTGGAGCTGGGAAGGAGGGAAGAGCAGTACTTC. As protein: CSVWLVELGRREEQYF.

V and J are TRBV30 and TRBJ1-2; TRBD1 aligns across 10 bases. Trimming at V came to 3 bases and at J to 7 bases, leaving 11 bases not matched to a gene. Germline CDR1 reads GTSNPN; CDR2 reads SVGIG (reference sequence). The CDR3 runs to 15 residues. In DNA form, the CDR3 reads TGTGCCTGGAGGGATCCGGGACAGGGGAATTTTGGCTACACCTTC. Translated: CAWRDPGQGNFGYTF.

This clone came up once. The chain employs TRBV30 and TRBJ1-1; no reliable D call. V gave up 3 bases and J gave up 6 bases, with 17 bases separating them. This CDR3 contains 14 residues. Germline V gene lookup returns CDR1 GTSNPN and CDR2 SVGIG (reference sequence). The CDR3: CAWRNKLVVAEAFF. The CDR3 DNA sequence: TGTGCCTGGAGGAACAAGCTGGTCGTTGCTGAAGCTTTCTTT.

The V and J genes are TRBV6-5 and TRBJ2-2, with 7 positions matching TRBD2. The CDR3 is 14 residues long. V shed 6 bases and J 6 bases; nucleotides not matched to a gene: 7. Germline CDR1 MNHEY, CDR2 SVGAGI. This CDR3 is CASSMTSRAGELFF. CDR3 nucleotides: TGTGCCAGCAGCATGACTAGCCGGGCCGGGGAGCTGTTTTTT.

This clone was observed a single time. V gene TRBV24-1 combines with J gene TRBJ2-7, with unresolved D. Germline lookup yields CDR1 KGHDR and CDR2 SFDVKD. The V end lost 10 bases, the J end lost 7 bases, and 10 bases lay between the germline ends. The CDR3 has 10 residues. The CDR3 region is CATAHQEQYF. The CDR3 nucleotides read TGTGCCACAGCCCATCAAGAGCAGTACTTC.

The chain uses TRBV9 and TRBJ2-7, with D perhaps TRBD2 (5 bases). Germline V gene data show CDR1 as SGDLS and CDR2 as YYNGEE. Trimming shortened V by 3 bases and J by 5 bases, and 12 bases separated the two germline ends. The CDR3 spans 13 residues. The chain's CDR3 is CASSATGMNEQYF. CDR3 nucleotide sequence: TGTGCCAGCAGCGCGACCGGGATGAACGAGCAGTACTTC.

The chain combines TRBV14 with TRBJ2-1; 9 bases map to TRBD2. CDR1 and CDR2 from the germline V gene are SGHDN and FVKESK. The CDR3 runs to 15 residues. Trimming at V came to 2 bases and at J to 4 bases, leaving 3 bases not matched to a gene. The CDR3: CASSQRLAVYNEQFF. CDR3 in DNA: TGTGCCAGCAGCCAAAGACTAGCGGTTTACAATGAGCAGTTCTTC.

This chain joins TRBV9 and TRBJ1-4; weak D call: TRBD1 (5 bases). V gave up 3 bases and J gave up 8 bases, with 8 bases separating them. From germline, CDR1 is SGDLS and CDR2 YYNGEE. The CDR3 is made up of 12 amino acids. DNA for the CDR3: TGTGCCAGCAGCGCCACAGGAGAAAAACTGTTTTTT. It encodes CASSATGEKLFF.

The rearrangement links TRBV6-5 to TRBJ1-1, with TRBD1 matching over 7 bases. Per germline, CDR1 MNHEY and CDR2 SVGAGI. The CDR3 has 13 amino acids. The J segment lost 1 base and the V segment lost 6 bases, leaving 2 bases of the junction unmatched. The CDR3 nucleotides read TGTGCCAGCAGCCGACAGGGGAACACTGAAGCTTTCTTT. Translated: CASSRQGNTEAFF.

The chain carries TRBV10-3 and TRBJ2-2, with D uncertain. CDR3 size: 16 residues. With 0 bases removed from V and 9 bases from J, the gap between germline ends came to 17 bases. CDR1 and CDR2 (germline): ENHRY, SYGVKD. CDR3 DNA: TGTGCCATCAGTGAGTCGACGCCGGCAGTCGGTAGGGAGCTGTTTTTT. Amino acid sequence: CAISESTPAVGRELFF.

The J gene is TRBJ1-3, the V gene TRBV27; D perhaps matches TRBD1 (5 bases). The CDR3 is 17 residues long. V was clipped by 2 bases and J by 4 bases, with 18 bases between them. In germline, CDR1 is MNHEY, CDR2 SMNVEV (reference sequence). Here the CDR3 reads CASSLKAGYGRGNTIYF. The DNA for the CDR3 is TGTGCCAGCAGTTTAAAGGCAGGGTATGGTCGGGGAAACACCATATATTTT.

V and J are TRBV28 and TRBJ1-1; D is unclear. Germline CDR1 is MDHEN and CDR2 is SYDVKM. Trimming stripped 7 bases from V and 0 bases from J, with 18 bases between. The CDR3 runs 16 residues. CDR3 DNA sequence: TGTGCCAGCATGCTTTTGGACTTGGGTTTGAACACTGAAGCTTTCTTT. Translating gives CASMLLDLGLNTEAFF.

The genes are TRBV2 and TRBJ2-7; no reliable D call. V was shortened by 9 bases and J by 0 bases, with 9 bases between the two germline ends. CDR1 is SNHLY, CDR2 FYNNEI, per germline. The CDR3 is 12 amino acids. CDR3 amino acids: CASLYFSYEQYF. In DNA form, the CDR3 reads TGTGCCAGTCTTTATTTCTCCTACGAGCAGTACTTC.

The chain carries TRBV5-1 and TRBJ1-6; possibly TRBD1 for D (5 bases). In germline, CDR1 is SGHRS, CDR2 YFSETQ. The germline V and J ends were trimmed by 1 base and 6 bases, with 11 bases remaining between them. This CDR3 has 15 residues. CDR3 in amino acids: CASSLMWDGNSPLHF. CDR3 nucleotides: TGCGCCAGCAGCTTGATGTGGGACGGTAATTCACCCCTCCACTTT.

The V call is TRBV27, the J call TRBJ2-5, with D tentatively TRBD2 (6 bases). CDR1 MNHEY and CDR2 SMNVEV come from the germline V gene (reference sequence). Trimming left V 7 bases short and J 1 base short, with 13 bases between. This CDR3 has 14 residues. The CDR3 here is CASTRTGSQETQYF. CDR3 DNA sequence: TGTGCCAGCACCCGGACCGGGAGCCAAGAGACCCAGTACTTC.

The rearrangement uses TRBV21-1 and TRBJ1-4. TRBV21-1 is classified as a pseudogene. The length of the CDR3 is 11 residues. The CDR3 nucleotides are TGCGGGGGGTACACTAATGAAAAACTGTTTTTT. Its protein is CGGYTNEKLFF.

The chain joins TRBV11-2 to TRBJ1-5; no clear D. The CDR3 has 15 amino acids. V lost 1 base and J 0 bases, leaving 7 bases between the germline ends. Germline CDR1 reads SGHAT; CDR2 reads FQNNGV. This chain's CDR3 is CASSLGPNSNQPQHF. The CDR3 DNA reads TGTGCCAGCAGCTTAGGACCTAATAGCAATCAGCCCCAGCATTTT.

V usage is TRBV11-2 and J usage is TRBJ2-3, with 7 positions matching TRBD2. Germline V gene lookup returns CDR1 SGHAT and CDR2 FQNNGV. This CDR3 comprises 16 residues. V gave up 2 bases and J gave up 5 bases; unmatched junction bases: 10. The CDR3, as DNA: TGTGCCAGCAGCTTAAATCCGGCAGGGAGGGTAGATACGCAGTATTTT. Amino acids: CASSLNPAGRVDTQYF.

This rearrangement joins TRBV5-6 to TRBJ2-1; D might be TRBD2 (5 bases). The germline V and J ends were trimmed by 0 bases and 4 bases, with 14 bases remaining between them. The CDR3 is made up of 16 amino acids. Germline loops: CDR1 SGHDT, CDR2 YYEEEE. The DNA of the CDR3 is TGTGCCAGCAGCTTGGCCGGAGCGGTAAGGTACAATGAGCAGTTCTTC. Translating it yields CASSLAGAVRYNEQFF. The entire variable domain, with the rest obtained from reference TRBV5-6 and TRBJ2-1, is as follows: DAGVTQSPTHLIKTRGQQVTLRCSPKSGHDTVSWYQQALGQGPQFIFQYYEEEERQRGNFPDRFSGHQFPNYSSELNVNALLLGDSALYLCASSLAGAVRYNEQFFGPGTRLTVL.

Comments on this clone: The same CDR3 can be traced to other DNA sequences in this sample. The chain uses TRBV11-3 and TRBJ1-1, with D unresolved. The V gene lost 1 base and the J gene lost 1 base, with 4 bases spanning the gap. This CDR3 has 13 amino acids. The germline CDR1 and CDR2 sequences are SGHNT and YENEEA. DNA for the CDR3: TGTGCCAGCAGCTTAGTGGGGAACACTGAAGCTTTCTTT. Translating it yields CASSLVGNTEAFF.

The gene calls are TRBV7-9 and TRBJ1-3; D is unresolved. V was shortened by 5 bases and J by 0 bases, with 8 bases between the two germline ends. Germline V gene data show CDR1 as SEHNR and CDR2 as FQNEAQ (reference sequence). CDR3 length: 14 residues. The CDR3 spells CASSRTDSGNTIYF. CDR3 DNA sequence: TGTGCCAGCAGCCGGACGGACTCTGGAAACACCATATATTTT.

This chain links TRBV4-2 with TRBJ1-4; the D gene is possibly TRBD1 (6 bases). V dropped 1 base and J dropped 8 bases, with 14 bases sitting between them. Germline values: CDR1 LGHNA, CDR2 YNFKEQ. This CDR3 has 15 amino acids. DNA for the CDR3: TGTGCCAGCAGCCAAGCTAATGAGGGGGGGGAAAAACTGTTTTTT. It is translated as CASSQANEGGEKLFF.

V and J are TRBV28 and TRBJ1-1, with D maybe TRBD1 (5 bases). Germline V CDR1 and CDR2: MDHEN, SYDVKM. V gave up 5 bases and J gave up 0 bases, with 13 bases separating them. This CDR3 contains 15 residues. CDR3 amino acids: CASSPRQLMNTEAFF. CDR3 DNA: TGTGCCAGCAGTCCACGACAGCTGATGAACACTGAAGCTTTCTTT.